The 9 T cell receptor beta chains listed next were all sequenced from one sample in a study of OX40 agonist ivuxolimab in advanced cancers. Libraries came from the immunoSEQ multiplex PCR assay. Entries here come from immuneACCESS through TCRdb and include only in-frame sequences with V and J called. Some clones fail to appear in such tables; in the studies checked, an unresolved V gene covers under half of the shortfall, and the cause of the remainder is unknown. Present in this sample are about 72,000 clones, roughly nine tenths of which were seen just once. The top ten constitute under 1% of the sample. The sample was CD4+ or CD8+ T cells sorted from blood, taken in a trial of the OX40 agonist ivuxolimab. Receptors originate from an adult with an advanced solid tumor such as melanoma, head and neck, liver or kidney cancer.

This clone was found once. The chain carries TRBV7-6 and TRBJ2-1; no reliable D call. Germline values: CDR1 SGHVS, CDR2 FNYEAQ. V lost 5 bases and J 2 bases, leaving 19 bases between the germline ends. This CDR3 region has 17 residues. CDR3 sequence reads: CASSPQLPRSAYNEQFF. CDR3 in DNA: TGTGCCAGCAGCCCCCAACTACCTCGGTCTGCCTACAATGAGCAGTTCTTC. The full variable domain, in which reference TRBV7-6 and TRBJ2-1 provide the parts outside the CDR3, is GAGVSQSPRYKVTKRGQDVALRCDPISGHVSLYWYRQALGQGPEFLTYFNYEAQQDKSGLPNDRFSAERPEGSISTLTIQRTEQRDSAMYRCASSPQLPRSAYNEQFFGPGTRLTVL.

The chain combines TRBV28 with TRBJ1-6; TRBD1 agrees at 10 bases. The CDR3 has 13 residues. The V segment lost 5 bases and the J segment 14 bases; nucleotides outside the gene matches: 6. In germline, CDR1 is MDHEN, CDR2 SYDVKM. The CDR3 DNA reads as TGTGCCAGCAGTCCGGGACAGGGGCCGGCCCTCCACTTT. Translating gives CASSPGQGPALHF.

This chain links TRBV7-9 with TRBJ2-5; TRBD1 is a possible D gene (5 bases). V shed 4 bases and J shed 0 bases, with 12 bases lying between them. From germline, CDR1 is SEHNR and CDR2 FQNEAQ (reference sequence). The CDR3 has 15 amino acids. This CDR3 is CASSSTSGYQETQYF. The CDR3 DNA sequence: TGTGCCAGCAGCTCGACTTCAGGGTACCAAGAGACCCAGTACTTC.

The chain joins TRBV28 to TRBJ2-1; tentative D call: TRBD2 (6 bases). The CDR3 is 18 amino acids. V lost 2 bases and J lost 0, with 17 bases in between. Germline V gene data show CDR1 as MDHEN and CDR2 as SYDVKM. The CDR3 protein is CASSLKARSGPSYNEQFF. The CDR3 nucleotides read TGTGCCAGCAGTTTAAAAGCCCGGAGCGGGCCCTCCTACAATGAGCAGTTCTTC. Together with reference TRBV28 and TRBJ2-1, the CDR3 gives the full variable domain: DVKVTQSSRYLVKRTGEKVFLECVQDMDHENMFWYRQDPGLGLRLIYFSYDVKMKEKGDIPEGYSVSREKKERFSLILESASTNQTSMYLCASSLKARSGPSYNEQFFGPGTRLTVL.

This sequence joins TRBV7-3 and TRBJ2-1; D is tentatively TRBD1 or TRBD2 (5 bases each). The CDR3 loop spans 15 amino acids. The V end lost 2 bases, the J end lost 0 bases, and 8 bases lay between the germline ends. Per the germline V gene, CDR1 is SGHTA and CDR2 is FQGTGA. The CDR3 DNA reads TGTGCCAGCAGCTTAGGGACCCTCTCCTACAATGAGCAGTTCTTC. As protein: CASSLGTLSYNEQFF. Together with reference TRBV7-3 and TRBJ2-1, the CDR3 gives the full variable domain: GAGVSQTPSNKVTEKGKYVELRCDPISGHTALYWYRQSLGQGPEFLIYFQGTGAADDSGLPNDRFFAVRPEGSVSTLKIQRTERGDSAVYLCASSLGTLSYNEQFFGPGTRLTVL.

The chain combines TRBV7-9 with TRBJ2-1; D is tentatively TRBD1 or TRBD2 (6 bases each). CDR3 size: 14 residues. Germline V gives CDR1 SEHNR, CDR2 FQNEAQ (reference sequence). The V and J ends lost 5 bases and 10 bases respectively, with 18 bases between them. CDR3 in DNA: TGTGCCAGCAGCGGGGGGTCCGCAGGGGAGGAGCAGTTCTTC. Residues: CASSGGSAGEEQFF.

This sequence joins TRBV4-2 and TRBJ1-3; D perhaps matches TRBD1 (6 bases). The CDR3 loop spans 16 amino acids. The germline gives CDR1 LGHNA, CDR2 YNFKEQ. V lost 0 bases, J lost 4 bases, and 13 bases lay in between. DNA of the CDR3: TGTGCCAGCAGCCAAGAGGGGGGCCTCTCCGGAAACACCATATATTTT. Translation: CASSQEGGLSGNTIYF.

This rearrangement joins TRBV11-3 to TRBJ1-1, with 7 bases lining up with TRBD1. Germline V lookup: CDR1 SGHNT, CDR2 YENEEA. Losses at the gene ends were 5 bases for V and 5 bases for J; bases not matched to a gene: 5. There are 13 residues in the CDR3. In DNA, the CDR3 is TGTGCCAGCAGCACCGCAGGGGGGACTGAAGCTTTCTTT. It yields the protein CASSTAGGTEAFF. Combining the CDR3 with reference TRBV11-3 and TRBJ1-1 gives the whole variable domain EAGVVQSPRYKIIEKKQPVAFWCNPISGHNTLYWYLQNLGQGPELLIRYENEEAVDDSQLPKDRFSAERLKGVDSTLKIQPAELGDSAVYLCASSTAGGTEAFFGQGTRLTVV.

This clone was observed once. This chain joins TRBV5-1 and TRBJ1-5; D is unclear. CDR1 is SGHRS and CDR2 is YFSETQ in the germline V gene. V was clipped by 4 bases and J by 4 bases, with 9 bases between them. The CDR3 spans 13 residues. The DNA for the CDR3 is TGCGCCAGCAGCCTTGGGATAAATCAGCCCCAGCATTTT. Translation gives CASSLGINQPQHF.